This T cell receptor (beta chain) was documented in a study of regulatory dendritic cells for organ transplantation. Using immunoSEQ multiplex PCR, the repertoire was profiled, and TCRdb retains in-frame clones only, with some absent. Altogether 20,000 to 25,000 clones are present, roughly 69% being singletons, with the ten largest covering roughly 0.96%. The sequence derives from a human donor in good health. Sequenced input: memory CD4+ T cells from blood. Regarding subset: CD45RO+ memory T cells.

This CDR3 reads CASSLNSPQGGTGNTIYF. Here the CDR3 DNA reads TGCGCCAGCAGCTTGAATTCCCCCCAGGGCGGAACTGGAAACACCATATATTTT. The J gene is TRBJ1-3, the V gene TRBV5-1; D is perhaps TRBD1 (5 bases). Trimming removed 1 base from V and 2 bases from J, with 19 bases in between. The germline CDR1 and CDR2 sequences are SGHRS and YFSETQ. This CDR3 is built from 18 residues.